This T cell receptor beta chain was sequenced during a study of T-cell reconstitution after alpha-beta-depleted transplantation in children. This clonotype was detected ten times or more. Unique molecular identifiers were used to barcode this TCRbeta library. TCRdb used MiXCR to reprocess the PCR reads, holding one entry per CDR3 protein. Among about 490,000 distinct CDR3 sequences listed, over 9.5% were seen once. Sample: PBMCs, taken before TCRalphabeta/CD19-depleted stem cell transplant. The TCR sequence derives from a child aged 2-9 years with inherited bone marrow failure, due to receive a stem cell transplant.

CDR3 sequence reads: CASSSPDSTYEQYF. CDR3 DNA: TGCGCCAGCAGCTCCCCGGACAGCACATACGAGCAGTACTTC. This chain joins TRBV5-1 and TRBJ2-7; D may be TRBD1 (6 bases). The length of the CDR3 is 14 residues. Germline V lookup: CDR1 SGHRS, CDR2 YFSETQ. With 3 bases removed from V and 4 bases from J, the gap between germline ends came to 14 bases.